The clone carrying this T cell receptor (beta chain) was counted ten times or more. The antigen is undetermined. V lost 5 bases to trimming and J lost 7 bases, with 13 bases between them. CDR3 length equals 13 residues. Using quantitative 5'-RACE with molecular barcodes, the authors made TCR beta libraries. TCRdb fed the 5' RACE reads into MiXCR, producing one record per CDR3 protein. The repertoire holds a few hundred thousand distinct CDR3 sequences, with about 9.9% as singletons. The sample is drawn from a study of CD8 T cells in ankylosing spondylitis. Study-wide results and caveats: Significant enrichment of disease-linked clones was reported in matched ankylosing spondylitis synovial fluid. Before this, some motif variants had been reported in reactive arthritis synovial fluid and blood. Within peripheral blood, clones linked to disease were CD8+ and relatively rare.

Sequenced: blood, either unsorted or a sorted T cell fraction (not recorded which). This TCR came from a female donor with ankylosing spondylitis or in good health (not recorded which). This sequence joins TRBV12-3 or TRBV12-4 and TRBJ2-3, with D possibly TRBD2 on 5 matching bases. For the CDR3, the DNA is TGTGCCAGCAGTAAGGACTTCCCCCATACGCAGTATTTT. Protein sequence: CASSKDFPHTQYF.